Only a few counts were recorded for the clone carrying this T cell receptor beta chain. This specimen comes from a study of blood T cell repertoires in COVID-19. Study details: The origin of the acute and convalescent COVID-19 samples was the United States, Italy and Spain. T cells, B-cell-depleted T cells, or PBMCs supplied cDNA or gDNA.

In the study's own analysis: Cell counts per sample came from amplifying reference gene primers. TCRdb keeps only in-frame clones here, not all; method: immunoSEQ multiplex PCR. The D gene and trimming were derived from the DNA, and the V and J assignments and clone size from that table. The sample contains around 65,000 clones, approximately 86% of which appear only once. Germline-derived CDR1 and CDR2 are LNHDA and SQIVND (reference sequence). There are 14 residues in the CDR3. V was clipped by 3 bases and J by 6 bases, with 9 bases between them. The chain carries TRBV19 and TRBJ1-6; no clear D gene. This TCR came from a man older than 75 with active COVID-19. Sequencing input: peripheral blood. The CDR3 coding sequence is TGTGCCAGTAGTATGTTGCAGATTAATTCACCCCTCCACTTT. Translating it yields CASSMLQINSPLHF.